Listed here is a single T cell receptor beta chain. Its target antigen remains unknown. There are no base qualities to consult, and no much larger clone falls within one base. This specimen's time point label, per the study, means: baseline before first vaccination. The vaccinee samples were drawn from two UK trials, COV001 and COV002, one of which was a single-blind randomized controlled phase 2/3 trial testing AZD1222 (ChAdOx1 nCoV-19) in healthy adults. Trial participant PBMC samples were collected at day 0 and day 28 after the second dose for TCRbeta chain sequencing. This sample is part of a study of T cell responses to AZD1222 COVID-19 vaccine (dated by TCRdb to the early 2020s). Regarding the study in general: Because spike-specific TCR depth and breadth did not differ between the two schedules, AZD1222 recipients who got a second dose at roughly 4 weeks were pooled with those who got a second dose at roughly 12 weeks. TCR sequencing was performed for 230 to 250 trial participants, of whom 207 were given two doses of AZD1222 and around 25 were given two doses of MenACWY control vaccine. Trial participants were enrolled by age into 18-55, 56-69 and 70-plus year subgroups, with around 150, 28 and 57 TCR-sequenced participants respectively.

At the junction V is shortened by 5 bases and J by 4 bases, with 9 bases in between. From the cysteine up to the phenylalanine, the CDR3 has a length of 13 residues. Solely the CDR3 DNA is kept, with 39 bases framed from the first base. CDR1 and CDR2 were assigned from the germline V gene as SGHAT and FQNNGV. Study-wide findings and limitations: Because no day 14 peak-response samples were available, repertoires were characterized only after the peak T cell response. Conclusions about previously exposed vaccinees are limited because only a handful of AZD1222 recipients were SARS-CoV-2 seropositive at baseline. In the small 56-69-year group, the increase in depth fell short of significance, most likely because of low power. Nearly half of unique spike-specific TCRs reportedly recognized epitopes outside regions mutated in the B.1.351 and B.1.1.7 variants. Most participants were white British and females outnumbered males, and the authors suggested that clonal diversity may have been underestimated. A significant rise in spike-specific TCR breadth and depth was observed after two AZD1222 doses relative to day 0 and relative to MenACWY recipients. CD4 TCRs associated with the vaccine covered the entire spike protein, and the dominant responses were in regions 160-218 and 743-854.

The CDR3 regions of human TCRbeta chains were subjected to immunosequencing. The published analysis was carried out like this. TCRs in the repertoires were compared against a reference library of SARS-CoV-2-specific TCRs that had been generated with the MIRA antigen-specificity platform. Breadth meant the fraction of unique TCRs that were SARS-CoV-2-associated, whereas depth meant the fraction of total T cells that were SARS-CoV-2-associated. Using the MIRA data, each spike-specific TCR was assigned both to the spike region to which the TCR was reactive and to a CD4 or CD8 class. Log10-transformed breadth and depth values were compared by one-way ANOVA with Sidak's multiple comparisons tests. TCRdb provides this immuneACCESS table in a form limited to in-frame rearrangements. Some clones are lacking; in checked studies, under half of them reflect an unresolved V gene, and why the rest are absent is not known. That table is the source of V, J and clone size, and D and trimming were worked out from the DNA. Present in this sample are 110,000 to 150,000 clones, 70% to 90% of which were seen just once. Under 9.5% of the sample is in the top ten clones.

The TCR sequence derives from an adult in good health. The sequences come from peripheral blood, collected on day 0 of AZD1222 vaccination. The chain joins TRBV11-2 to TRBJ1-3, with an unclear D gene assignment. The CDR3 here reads CASSAITGNTIYF. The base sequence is TGTGCCAGCAGCGCGATAACAGGAAACACCATATATTTT. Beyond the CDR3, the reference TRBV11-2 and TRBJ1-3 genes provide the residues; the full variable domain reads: EAGVAQSPRYKIIEKRQSVAFWCNPISGHATLYWYQQILGQGPKLLIQFQNNGVVDDSQLPKDRFSAERLKGVDSTLKIQPAKLEDSAVYLCASSAITGNTIYFGEGSWLTVV.